The 10 T cell receptor beta chains reported below all come from one sample, sequenced in a study of regulatory T cells in long-lasting Graves disease. Time point noted: persistent/refractory GD, antithyroid drugs over 5 years with positive TRAb. After RNA was extracted from PBMCs, the TCR library was made from it. The TCR beta library used iRepertoire HTBI primers with Arm-PCR amplification of CDR3. Each CDR3 protein is one row after TCRdb ran MiXCR on the multiplex PCR reads. Among about 470,000 distinct CDR3 sequences listed, around 20% were seen once. Sequenced here: peripheral blood mononuclear cells (PBMCs), sampled when the disease was refractory, from a patient treated with antithyroid drugs. The receptors shown here come from a female donor with Graves disease.

This clonotype was observed many times. The chain employs TRBV7-2 and TRBJ1-4; possibly TRBD1 for D (5 bases). The CDR3 extends over 16 amino acids. The V and J ends lost 4 bases and 0 bases respectively, with 12 bases between them. CDR1 SGHTA and CDR2 FQGNSA come from the germline V gene. CDR3: CASSSPQGPTNEKLFF. DNA for the CDR3: TGTGCCAGCAGCTCGCCCCAGGGTCCAACTAATGAAAAACTGTTTTTT.

This clonotype was recorded at least ten times. The chain has TRBV28 and TRBJ1-6; D is undetermined. Germline CDR1 MDHEN, CDR2 SYDVKM. V was pared by 0 bases and J by 9 bases, with 6 bases between. This CDR3 has 13 amino acids. In DNA form, the CDR3 reads TGTGCCAGCAGTTTATGGCGGACTTCACCCCTCCACTTT. This codes for CASSLWRTSPLHF.

The rearrangement joins TRBV29-1 to TRBJ2-1; D gene uncertain. V lost 3 bases to trimming and J lost 9 bases, with 3 bases between them. This CDR3 has 9 amino acids. Germline values: CDR1 SQVTM, CDR2 ANQGSEA. CDR3 in amino acids: CSVEAEQFF. The DNA for the CDR3 is TGCAGCGTTGAGGCTGAGCAGTTCTTC.

The CDR3, as DNA: TGTGCCAGCAGGTTGGAGGGCGAGACCTACGAGCAGTACTTC. Translated: CASRLEGETYEQYF. The rearrangement links TRBV7-9 to TRBJ2-7, with a weak D call TRBD2 (6 bases). Germline CDR1 is SEHNR and CDR2 is FQNEAQ (reference sequence). V shed 6 bases and J shed 2 bases, with 14 bases lying between them. The length of the CDR3 is 14 residues.

CDR3 sequence (DNA): TGCAGTGCTAGAGGGGACAGGCCCCAAGAGACCCAGTACTTC. It is translated as CSARGDRPQETQYF. The chain links TRBV20-1 to TRBJ2-5; 8 nucleotides agree with TRBD1. Germline V gives CDR1 DFQATT, CDR2 SNEGSKA (reference sequence). The ends lost 1 base at V and 1 base at J; junction bases unmatched: 2. This CDR3 contains 14 residues.

CDR3 bases: TGCGCCAGCAGTGAAGGCAGGAGCTCCTACGAGCAGTACTTC. Residues: CASSEGRSSYEQYF. The chain links TRBV5-1 to TRBJ2-7; no reliable D call. The CDR3 is made up of 14 amino acids. The germline gives CDR1 SGHRS, CDR2 YFSETQ. The V end lost 5 bases, the J end lost 0 bases, and 12 bases lay between the germline ends.

This clonotype was recorded many times. V gene TRBV7-9 combines with J gene TRBJ1-5; TRBD1 agrees at 7 bases. From germline, CDR1 is SEHNR and CDR2 FQNEAQ (reference sequence). This CDR3 has 14 residues. J was trimmed by 7 bases and V by 7 bases; bases with no gene match: 10. The DNA of the CDR3 is TGTGCCAGCATTAATACGGGACAGCCCCAGCCCCAGCATTTT. It translates to CASINTGQPQPQHF.

The CDR3 nucleotides are TGCGCCAGCAGCCAACCGGGGCGGAGAAAGAACACTGAAGCTTTCTTT. Residues: CASSQPGRRKNTEAFF. The V call is TRBV4-1, the J call TRBJ1-1, with D maybe TRBD1 (5 bases). From germline, CDR1 is MGHRA and CDR2 YSYEKL. The CDR3 runs 16 residues. V gave up 2 bases and J gave up 1 base, with 14 bases separating them.

There are many counts of this clonotype. The chain combines TRBV28 with TRBJ2-5; TRBD1 is a possible D gene (6 bases). Per germline, CDR1 MDHEN and CDR2 SYDVKM. This CDR3 region has 15 residues. Trimming stripped 3 bases from V and 0 bases from J, with 11 bases between. For the CDR3, the DNA is TGTGCCAGCAGTTTTCCCTACAGGGACCAAGAGACCCAGTACTTC. This translates into CASSFPYRDQETQYF.

The chain recombines TRBV20-1 with TRBJ1-5; D not certain. Germline V gene sequence: CDR1 DFQATT, CDR2 SNEGSKA (reference sequence). Trimming shortened V by 6 bases and J by 4 bases, and 16 bases separated the two germline ends. The CDR3 is 14 amino acids. The CDR3 nucleotides read TGCAGTGCAAAGACGGACGTTAAAAATCAGCCCCAGCATTTT. Translated, it gives CSAKTDVKNQPQHF.